The 12 T cell receptor beta chains in this list originate from one sample, sequenced in a study of regulatory T cells in long-lasting Graves disease. Time point: newly diagnosed GD, antithyroid drugs for less than 3 months. The TCR library was prepared using RNA isolated from PBMCs. To make TCR beta libraries, researchers used iRepertoire HTBI primers and Arm-PCR of CDR3 regions. TCRdb reprocessed the multiplex PCR reads via MiXCR and lists one record per CDR3 protein. The table shows around 400,000 distinct CDR3 sequences, with about 10% occurring only once. This sample also belongs to another study, concerning T cells in Graves' hyperthyroidism and ophthalmopathy.

The source was peripheral blood mononuclear cells (PBMCs), collected at new diagnosis, from a patient treated with antithyroid drugs. The source is a woman aged 18-29 years with Graves disease.

Many counts were recorded for this clonotype. The CDR3 is CASSPVRLGHTPSYEQYF. The CDR3 coding sequence is TGTGCCAGCAGCCCAGTTCGCCTGGGACACACACCCTCCTACGAGCAGTACTTC. The rearrangement links TRBV11-2 to TRBJ2-7, with D possibly TRBD1 on 6 matching bases. Trimming removed 5 bases at V and 0 bases at J, with 23 bases between. Germline V gene data show CDR1 as SGHAT and CDR2 as FQNNGV. This CDR3 has 18 amino acids.

This clonotype was detected ten times or more. The chain recombines TRBV12-3 or TRBV12-4 with TRBJ2-3; 9 bases align to TRBD2. The V gene end was trimmed by 4 bases and the J gene end by 1 base; junction bases not matched to a gene: 3. The CDR3 consists of 15 residues. CDR3 sequence: CASSSRTSGTDTQYF. CDR3 coding DNA: TGTGCCAGCAGTTCCCGGACTAGCGGCACAGATACGCAGTATTTT.

V gene TRBV4-3 combines with J gene TRBJ1-2; 8 nucleotides agree with TRBD1. The germline gives CDR1 LGHNA, CDR2 YSLEER. V was pared by 2 bases and J by 6 bases, with 2 bases of the junction left unmatched. The CDR3 is 13 amino acids. This CDR3 is CASSQNRGDGYTF. The CDR3 DNA reads TGCGCCAGCAGCCAAAACAGGGGGGATGGCTACACCTTC.

This clonotype has a count of ten or more. In DNA, the CDR3 is TGCAGTGCCAGCTCCGGGACTAGAAACAATGAGCAGTTCTTC. This codes for CSASSGTRNNEQFF. V is TRBV20-1 and J is TRBJ2-1; 8 positions agree with TRBD2. Germline CDR1 and CDR2: DFQATT and SNEGSKA (reference sequence). With 6 bases clipped from V and 5 bases from J, the junction kept 9 bases outside the gene matches. This CDR3 comprises 14 residues.

This clonotype has more than one count but fewer than ten. The V call is TRBV7-2, the J call TRBJ1-1; D gene ambiguous. The CDR3 loop spans 15 amino acids. Per the germline V gene, CDR1 is SGHTA and CDR2 is FQGNSA. The V gene lost 2 bases and the J gene lost 7 bases, with 17 bases spanning the gap. The CDR3 reads CASSLIGPLRGEAFF. The CDR3, as DNA: TGTGCCAGCAGCTTAATTGGACCTTTGAGAGGTGAAGCTTTCTTT.

This clonotype showed up many times. The chain couples TRBV15 to TRBJ2-1; D is undetermined. The germline gives CDR1 LNHNV, CDR2 YYDKDF (reference sequence). This CDR3 spans 14 amino acids. The V end was cut by 4 bases, the J end by 8 bases, with 15 bases between. The CDR3 DNA sequence: TGTGCCACCAGCATCACAAGGGAAGAGGATGAGCAGTTCTTC. Translation: CATSITREEDEQFF. Variable domain in full (rest from reference TRBV15 and TRBJ2-1): DAMVIQNPRYQVTQFGKPVTLSCSQTLNHNVMYWYQQKSSQAPKLLFHYYDKDFNNEADTPDNFQSRRPNTSFCFLDIRSPGLGDTAMYLCATSITREEDEQFFGPGTRLTVL.

The chain joins TRBV9 to TRBJ1-1, with D possibly matching TRBD1 (6 bases). The V end lost 4 bases, the J end lost 0 bases, and 13 bases lay between the germline ends. This CDR3 spans 15 amino acids. Germline V gene sequence: CDR1 SGDLS, CDR2 YYNGEE. CDR3 sequence: CASSPKGGMNTEAFF. As DNA, the CDR3 is TGTGCCAGCAGCCCCAAGGGGGGGATGAACACTGAAGCTTTCTTT.

This clonotype was detected only once. This may stem from a read error, because a much larger clone lies one nucleotide away. The V and J genes are TRBV18 and TRBJ1-1; D gene unclear. CDR3 length: 13 residues. V was trimmed by 5 bases and J by 3 bases, leaving 10 bases between them. CDR1 KGHSH and CDR2 LQKENI come from the germline V gene. CDR3 sequence (DNA): TGTGCCAGCTCAGTGACACGGGACACTGAAGCTTTCTTT. Amino acid sequence: CASSVTRDTEAFF.

This clonotype was picked up a small number of times. The chain combines TRBV20-1 with TRBJ2-2, with D perhaps matching TRBD2 (6 bases). The V gene's germline CDR1 is DFQATT and CDR2 SNEGSKA (reference sequence). The V end lost 0 bases, the J end lost 7 bases, and 18 bases lay between the germline ends. The length of the CDR3 is 16 residues. The CDR3 here is CSARDHVRESFGELFF. The CDR3 DNA is TGCAGTGCTAGAGATCATGTACGGGAGTCTTTCGGGGAGCTGTTTTTT.

On this clonotype: Since a much larger clone is just one base distant, this may be a read error. The chain employs TRBV27 and TRBJ2-2, with a weak D call TRBD2 (6 bases). Germline CDR1 and CDR2: MNHEY and SMNVEV (reference sequence). V lost 8 bases and J 0 bases, leaving 16 bases between the germline ends. The CDR3 runs 16 residues. CDR3 DNA sequence: TGTGCCAGCCACGAGACGAGACTAGCGAACACCGGGGAGCTGTTTTTT. Amino acids: CASHETRLANTGELFF.

This clonotype was picked up many times. The chain carries TRBV4-1 and TRBJ1-1, with D unclear. Germline V CDR1 and CDR2: MGHRA, YSYEKL. Trimming cost V 0 bases and J 2 bases, with 10 bases left between them. CDR3 length: 15 amino acids. In nucleotides, the CDR3 is TGCGCCAGCAGCCAAGATAATGGGCGAAACACTGAAGCTTTCTTT. This sequence encodes CASSQDNGRNTEAFF.

This clonotype occurred many times. Here the CDR3 DNA reads TGTGCCAGCAGCTTAGTGGGGAGGGGGGGTAACAATGAGCAGTTCTTC. This gives the protein CASSLVGRGGNNEQFF. The rearrangement links TRBV11-3 to TRBJ2-1; the D gene is possibly TRBD2 (7 bases). This CDR3 comprises 16 residues. The germline V and J ends were trimmed by 1 base and 5 bases, with 15 bases remaining between them. Germline-derived CDR1 and CDR2 are SGHNT and YENEEA.